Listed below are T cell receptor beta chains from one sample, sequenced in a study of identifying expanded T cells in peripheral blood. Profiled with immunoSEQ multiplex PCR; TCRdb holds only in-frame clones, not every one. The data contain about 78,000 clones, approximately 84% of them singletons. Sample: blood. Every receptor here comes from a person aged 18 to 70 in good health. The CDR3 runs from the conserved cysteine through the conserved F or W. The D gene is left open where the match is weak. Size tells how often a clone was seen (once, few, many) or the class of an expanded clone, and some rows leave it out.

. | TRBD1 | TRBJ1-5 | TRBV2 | TGTGCCAGCAGCGGACAGGGGAGTCGCAATCAGCCCCAGCATTTT | CASSGQGSRNQPQHF
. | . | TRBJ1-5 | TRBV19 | TGTGCCAGTAGTGTGAATAGTCAGCCCCAGCATTTT | CASSVNSQPQHF
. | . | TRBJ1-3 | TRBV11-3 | TGTGCCAGCAGCTTAGATATCACTCTGCCGGATATTGGAAACACCATATATTTT | CASSLDITLPDIGNTIYF
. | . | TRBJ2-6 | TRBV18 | TGTGCCAGCTCACCGTCGGGCTCTGGGGCCAACGTCCTGACTTTC | CASSPSGSGANVLTF
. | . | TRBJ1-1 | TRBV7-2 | TGTGCCAGCAGCTTAGTCTGGGTAACTGAAGCTTTCTTT | CASSLVWVTEAFF
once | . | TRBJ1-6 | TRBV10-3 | TGTGCCATCAGTGAGTCGATCGCGGGATTCTCCCTCCACTTT | CAISESIAGFSLHF
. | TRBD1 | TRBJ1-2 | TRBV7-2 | TGTGCCAGCAGCCCAAGTCCGGACAGGGCATCATTCTATGGCTACACCTTC | CASSPSPDRASFYGYTF
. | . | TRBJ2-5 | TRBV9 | TGTGCCAGCAGCGTACAGGGACAAGAGACCCAGTACTTC | CASSVQGQETQYF
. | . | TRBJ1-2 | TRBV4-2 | TGTGCCAGCAGTCCTAGGGGGGGCGATGGCTACACCTTC | CASSPRGGDGYTF
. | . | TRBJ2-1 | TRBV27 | TGTGCCAGCAGTATGTCCCCAGGGGCACGGGGTGAGCAGTTCTTC | CASSMSPGARGEQFF
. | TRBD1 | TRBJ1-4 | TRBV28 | TGTGCCAGCAGTCAACAGGGGGCGCGTGAAAAACTGTTTTTT | CASSQQGAREKLFF
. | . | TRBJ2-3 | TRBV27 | TGTGCCAGCAGTTTGTCAGACAAATACACAGATACGCAGTATTTT | CASSLSDKYTDTQYF
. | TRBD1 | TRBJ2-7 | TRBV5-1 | TGCGCCAGCAGCCCGACGAGGGGGCCCTACGAGCAGTACTTC | CASSPTRGPYEQYF
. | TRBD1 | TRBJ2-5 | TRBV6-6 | TGTGCCAGCAGTTATGGGACAGATCTCGGGACCCAGTACTTC | CASSYGTDLGTQYF
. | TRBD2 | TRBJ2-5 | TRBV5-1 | TGCGCCAGCAGCTTGGCGGGAGGCGGGAGGGCCCAAGAGACCCAGTACTTC | CASSLAGGGRAQETQYF
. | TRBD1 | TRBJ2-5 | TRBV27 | TGTGCCAGCAGACTACGGACAGGACAAGAGACCCAGTACTTC | CASRLRTGQETQYF
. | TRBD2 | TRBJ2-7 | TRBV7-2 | TGTGCCAGCAGCCCAGACGGACTAGCGGGAGACGAGCAGTACTTC | CASSPDGLAGDEQYF
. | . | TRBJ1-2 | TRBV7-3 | TGTGCCAGCAGCTCAACGACAACATCTGGCTACACCTTC | CASSSTTTSGYTF
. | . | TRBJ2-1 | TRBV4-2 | TGTGCCAGCGGGGACACCCTCAATGAGCAGTTCTTC | CASGDTLNEQFF
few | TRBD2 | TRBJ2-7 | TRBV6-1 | TGTGCCAGCAGTGACCGTGTGGTAGCGGGATCCTACGAGCAGTACTTC | CASSDRVVAGSYEQYF
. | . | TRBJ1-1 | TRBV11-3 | TGTGCCAGCAGTTTATCTGGACTTACGAACACTGAAGCTTTCTTT | CASSLSGLTNTEAFF
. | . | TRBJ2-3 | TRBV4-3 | TGCGCCAGCAGCTCGGGTCTCGACACAGATACGCAGTATTTT | CASSSGLDTDTQYF
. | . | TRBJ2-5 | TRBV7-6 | TGTGCCAGCAGCTTACCCTCGCAAGAGACCCAGTACTTC | CASSLPSQETQYF
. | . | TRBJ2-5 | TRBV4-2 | TGTGCCAGCAGCCAAGTGTGGGACGGAGAGGAGACCCAGTACTTC | CASSQVWDGEETQYF
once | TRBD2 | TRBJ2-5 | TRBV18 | TGTGCCAGCTCACCACCTGCGGGGGGACAAGAGACCCAGTACTTC | CASSPPAGGQETQYF
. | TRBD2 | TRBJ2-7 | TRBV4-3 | TGCGCCAGCAGCCCAATCAGGCGGCGGGGGGGCGGCGAGCAGTACTTC | CASSPIRRRGGGEQYF
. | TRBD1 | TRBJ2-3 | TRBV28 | TGTGCCAGCAGTTTAATAGGGGGCAACACAGATACGCAGTATTTT | CASSLIGGNTDTQYF
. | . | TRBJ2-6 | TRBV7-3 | TGTGCCAGCAGCTTAGTGATCTCTGGGGCCAACGTCCTGACTTTC | CASSLVISGANVLTF
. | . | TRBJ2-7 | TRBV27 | TGTGCCAGCAGTTCAGACCACTCCTACGAGCAGTACTTC | CASSSDHSYEQYF
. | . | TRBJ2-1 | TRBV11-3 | TGTGCCAGCAGCTTAGCGGGTTACAATGAGCAGTTCTTC | CASSLAGYNEQFF
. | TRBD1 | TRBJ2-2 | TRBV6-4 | TGTGCCAGCAGTTACTCGGCCGGACAGGGGAACACCGGGGAGCTGTTTTTT | CASSYSAGQGNTGELFF
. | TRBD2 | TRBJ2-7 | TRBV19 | TGTGCCAGTAGTATAGCGGGAGGTTCCTACGAGCAGTACTTC | CASSIAGGSYEQYF
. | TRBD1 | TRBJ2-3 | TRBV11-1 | TGTGCCAGCAGCTCGTCCGGGACAGTCACAGATACGCAGTATTTT | CASSSSGTVTDTQYF
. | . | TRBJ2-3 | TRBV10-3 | TGTGCCATCTCTGGGGGGGGCGCCAGCCAGGATACGCAGTATTTT | CAISGGGASQDTQYF
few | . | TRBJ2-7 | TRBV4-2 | TGTGCCAGCAGCCAAATCCCTCGCGAGCAGTACTTC | CASSQIPREQYF
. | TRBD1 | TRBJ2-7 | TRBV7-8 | TGTGCCACCCTCGGGGGACAGGGCCACGAGCAGTACTTC | CATLGGQGHEQYF
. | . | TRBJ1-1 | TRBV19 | TGTGCCAGTAGCGGTTTTGGGGGGCTAAGGCTGAACACTGAAGCTTTCTTT | CASSGFGGLRLNTEAFF
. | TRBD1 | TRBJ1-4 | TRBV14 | TGTGCCAGCAGCCAAGGAACGGGGATAGGGGGCGAAAAACTGTTTTTT | CASSQGTGIGGEKLFF
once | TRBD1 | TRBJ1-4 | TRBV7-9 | TGTGCCAGCAGCCTAGGGACAGCAACTAATGAAAAACTGTTTTTT | CASSLGTATNEKLFF
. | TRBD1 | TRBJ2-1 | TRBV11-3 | TGTGCCAGCAGCTTTCGGACAGGGGGGGCAATAGGTGAGCAGTTCTTC | CASSFRTGGAIGEQFF
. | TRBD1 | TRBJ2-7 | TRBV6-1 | TGTGCCAGCACCCGGACAGGGTGGGCCTACGAGCAGTACTTC | CASTRTGWAYEQYF
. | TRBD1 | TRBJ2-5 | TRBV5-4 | TGTGCCAGCAGCTGGGGGACAGGGTTAAAGACCCAGTACTTC | CASSWGTGLKTQYF
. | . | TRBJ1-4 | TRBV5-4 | TGTGCTAGCCAGAACGGGGCGGCAACTAATGAAAAACTGTTTTTT | CASQNGAATNEKLFF
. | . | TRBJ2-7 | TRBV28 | TGTGCCAGCAGTTTTCGTCCTAGCGCCGGCTACGAGCAGTACTTC | CASSFRPSAGYEQYF
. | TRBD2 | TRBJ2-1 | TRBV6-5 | TGTGCCAGCAGGACCCTAGCGGGAGAATACAATGAGCAGTTCTTC | CASRTLAGEYNEQFF
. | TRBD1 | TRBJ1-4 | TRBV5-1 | TGCGCCAGCAGCTTGGTCGGGGACAGAAATGAAAAACTGTTTTTT | CASSLVGDRNEKLFF
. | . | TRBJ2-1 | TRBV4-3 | TGCGCCAGCAGCCTTCAACGGGATGGCAATGAGCAGTTCTTC | CASSLQRDGNEQFF
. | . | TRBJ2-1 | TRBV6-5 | TGTGCCAGCAGCCCGCTCGCGTACTCCTACAATGAGCAGTTCTTC | CASSPLAYSYNEQFF
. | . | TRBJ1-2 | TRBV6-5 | TGTGCCAGCAGGAGCTCGGCAGGGCTTTATGGCTACACCTTC | CASRSSAGLYGYTF